Detailed here is one TCR beta chain. Patients with autoimmune history or systemic immunosuppression were excluded. The sample originates from a study of OX40 agonist ivuxolimab in advanced cancers. Study background: Ivuxolimab doses were 0.01, 0.1, 0.3, 1.5, 3 or 10 mg/kg every 2 weeks.

The data were produced by immunoSEQ multiplex PCR, yet TCRdb's version contains in-frame clones alone and is incomplete. Counted here are 70,000 to 95,000 clones, about 92% occurring once; the ten biggest clones make up around 0.35%. The CDR3 consists of 14 residues. J gave up 4 bases and V 0 bases, and 2 bases lay outside the gene matches. Germline CDR1 reads SGHDT; CDR2 reads YYEEEE. This TCR derives from an adult with an advanced solid tumor such as melanoma, head and neck, liver or kidney cancer. Here the sequenced sample was CD4+ or CD8+ T cells sorted from blood, taken in a trial of the OX40 agonist ivuxolimab. The chain is built from TRBV5-6 and TRBJ1-1; 8 bases match TRBD1. The CDR3 reads CASSLDRGTTEAFF. The CDR3 DNA reads TGTGCCAGCAGCTTGGACAGGGGGACCACTGAAGCTTTCTTT.